The entry that follows covers one T cell receptor (beta chain) sequence. No antigen is known for it. Deletions cut 4 bases from V and 9 bases from J, with 16 bases between. From germline, CDR1 is SQVTM and CDR2 ANQGSEA. The CDR3 contains 13 residues. The data were obtained in a study of graft-versus-host responses after intestinal transplantation. Study details: Anti-thymocyte globulin was used for induction in all recipients, who then took tacrolimus and steroids for approximately 3 years.

Study-level results: High graft-versus-host to host-versus-graft clonal ratios were found in allografts of patients who had graft-donor T cell macrochimerism. Early after transplant, HvG declines were associated with peak levels of circulating GvH clones. Recipient marrow showed GvH clones, some seen first in ileum or blood.

Repertoires were generated with immunoSEQ multiplex PCR, while TCRdb's copy carries only in-frame clones and drops some. Of about 120,000 clones listed, over 75% are singletons. Sequencing used unstimulated CD4+ T cells sorted from spleen or lymph node cells, obtained before intestinal transplant. This sequence joins TRBV29-1 and TRBJ2-1; D ambiguous. This receptor was identified in a human donor who received an intestinal transplant. CDR3 sequence: CSVAQDLYSEQFF. CDR3 DNA sequence: TGCAGCGTTGCGCAGGATCTATATAGTGAGCAGTTCTTC.